The 5 T cell receptor beta chains given below trace back to one sample, sequenced in a study of cytomegalovirus exposure and HLA in healthy donors. The table came from immunoSEQ multiplex PCR; TCRdb's copy has only in-frame clones and leaves some out. The repertoire includes approximately 210,000 clones, around 90% of them detected once, and 2.9% sits in the top ten. Sequenced input: PBMCs. Source of these receptors: a woman between 18 and 30 years old in good health and CMV-seronegative.

This chain links TRBV28 with TRBJ2-1, with 11 bases fitting TRBD1. V trimming: 11 bases; J trimming: 5 bases; junction bases outside the gene matches: 5. The CDR3 runs to 13 residues. Germline lookup yields CDR1 MDHEN and CDR2 SYDVKM. The CDR3 sequence is CAGGQGANNEQFF. CDR3 nucleotide sequence: TGTGCCGGAGGACAGGGGGCGAACAATGAGCAGTTCTTC.

This chain uses TRBV28 with TRBJ1-2, with no clear D. V was shortened by 5 bases and J by 9 bases, with 10 bases between the two germline ends. The CDR3 loop spans 11 amino acids. Germline V gene data show CDR1 as MDHEN and CDR2 as SYDVKM. This chain's CDR3 is CASSLSLSYTF. The DNA for the CDR3 is TGTGCCAGCAGTCTCTCTCTTAGCTACACCTTC.

The chain's CDR3 is CSVEADLGPDTQYF. As DNA, the CDR3 is TGCAGCGTTGAAGCCGATCTTGGGCCTGATACGCAGTATTTT. The J gene is TRBJ2-3, the V gene TRBV29-1; D remains unclear. V was clipped by 1 base and J by 6 bases, with 14 bases between them. The CDR3 contains 14 residues. The germline gives CDR1 SQVTM, CDR2 ANQGSEA.

This sequence joins TRBV25-1 and TRBJ2-2; 7 bases agree with TRBD2. V trimming: 5 bases; J trimming: 3 bases; junction bases outside the gene matches: 9. The CDR3 contains 16 residues. In germline, CDR1 is MGHDK, CDR2 SYGVNS. CDR3 region: CASSSPWREYTGELFF. The CDR3 coding sequence is TGTGCCAGCAGTTCCCCTTGGCGGGAGTACACCGGGGAGCTGTTTTTT.

The chain recombines TRBV15 with TRBJ2-7; 7 bases are a match to TRBD1. Per the germline V gene, CDR1 is LNHNV and CDR2 is YYDKDF (reference sequence). V was clipped by 4 bases and J by 6 bases; unmatched bases: 3. The CDR3 contains 12 residues. The CDR3 spells CATSKTGVEQYF. The CDR3 nucleotides are TGTGCCACCAGCAAAACAGGGGTCGAGCAGTACTTC.